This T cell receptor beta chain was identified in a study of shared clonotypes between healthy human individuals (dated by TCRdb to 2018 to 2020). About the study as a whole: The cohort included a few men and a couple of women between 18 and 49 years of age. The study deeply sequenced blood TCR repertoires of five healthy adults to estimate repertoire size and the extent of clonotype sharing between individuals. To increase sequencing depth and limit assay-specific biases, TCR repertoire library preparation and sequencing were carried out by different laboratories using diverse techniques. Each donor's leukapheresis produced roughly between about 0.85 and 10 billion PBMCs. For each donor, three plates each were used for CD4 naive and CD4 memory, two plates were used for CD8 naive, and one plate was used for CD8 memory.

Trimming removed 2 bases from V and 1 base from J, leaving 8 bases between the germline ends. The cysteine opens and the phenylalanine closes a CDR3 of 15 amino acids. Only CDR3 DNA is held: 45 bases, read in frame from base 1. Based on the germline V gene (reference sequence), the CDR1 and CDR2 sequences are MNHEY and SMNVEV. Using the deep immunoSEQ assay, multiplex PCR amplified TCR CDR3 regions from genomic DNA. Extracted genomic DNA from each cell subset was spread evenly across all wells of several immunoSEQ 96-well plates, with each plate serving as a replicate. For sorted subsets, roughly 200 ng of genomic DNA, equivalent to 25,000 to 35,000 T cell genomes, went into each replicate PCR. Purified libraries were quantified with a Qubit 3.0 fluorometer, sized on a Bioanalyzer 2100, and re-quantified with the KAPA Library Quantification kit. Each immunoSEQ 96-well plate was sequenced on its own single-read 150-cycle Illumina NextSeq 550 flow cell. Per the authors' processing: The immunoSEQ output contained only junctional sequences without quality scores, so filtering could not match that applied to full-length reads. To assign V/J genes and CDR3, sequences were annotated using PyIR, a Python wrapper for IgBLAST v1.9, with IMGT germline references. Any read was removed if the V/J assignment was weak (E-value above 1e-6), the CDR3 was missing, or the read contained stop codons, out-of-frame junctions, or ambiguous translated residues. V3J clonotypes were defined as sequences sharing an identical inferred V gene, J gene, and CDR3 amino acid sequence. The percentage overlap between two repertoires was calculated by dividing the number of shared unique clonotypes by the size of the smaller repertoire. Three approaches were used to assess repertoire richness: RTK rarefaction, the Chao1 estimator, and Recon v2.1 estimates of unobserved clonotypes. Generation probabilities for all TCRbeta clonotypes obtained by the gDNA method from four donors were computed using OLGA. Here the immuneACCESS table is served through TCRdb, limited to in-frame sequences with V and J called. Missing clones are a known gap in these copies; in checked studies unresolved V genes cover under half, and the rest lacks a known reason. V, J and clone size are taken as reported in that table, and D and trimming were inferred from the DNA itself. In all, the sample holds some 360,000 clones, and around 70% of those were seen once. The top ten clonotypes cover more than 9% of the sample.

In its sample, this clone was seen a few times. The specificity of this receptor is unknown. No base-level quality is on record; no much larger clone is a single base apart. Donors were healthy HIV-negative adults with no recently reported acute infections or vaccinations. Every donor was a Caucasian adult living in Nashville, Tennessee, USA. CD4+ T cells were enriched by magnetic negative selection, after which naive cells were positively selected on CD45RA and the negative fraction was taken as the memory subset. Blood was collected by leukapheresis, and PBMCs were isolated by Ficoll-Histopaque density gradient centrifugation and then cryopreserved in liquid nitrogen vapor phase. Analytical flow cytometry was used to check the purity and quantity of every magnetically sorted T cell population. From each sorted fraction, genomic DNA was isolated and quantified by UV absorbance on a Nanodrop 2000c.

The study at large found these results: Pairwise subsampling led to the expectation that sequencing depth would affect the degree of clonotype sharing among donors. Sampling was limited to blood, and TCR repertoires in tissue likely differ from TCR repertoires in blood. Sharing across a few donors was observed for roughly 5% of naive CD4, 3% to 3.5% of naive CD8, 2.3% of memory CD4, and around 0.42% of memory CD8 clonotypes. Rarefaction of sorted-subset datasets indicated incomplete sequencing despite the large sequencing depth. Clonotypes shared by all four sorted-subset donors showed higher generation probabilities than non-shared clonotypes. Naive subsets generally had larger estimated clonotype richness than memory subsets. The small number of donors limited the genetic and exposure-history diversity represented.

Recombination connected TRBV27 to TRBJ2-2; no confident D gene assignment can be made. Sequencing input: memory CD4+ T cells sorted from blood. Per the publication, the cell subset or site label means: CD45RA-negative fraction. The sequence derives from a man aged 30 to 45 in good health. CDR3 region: CASSLMGLNTGELFF. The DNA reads TGTGCCAGCAGTTTAATGGGCCTGAACACCGGGGAGCTGTTTTTT.